These 15 T cell receptor beta chains were sequenced from one sample in a study of blood T cell repertoires in COVID-19. Repertoires were generated with immunoSEQ multiplex PCR, while TCRdb's copy carries only in-frame clones and drops some. Among around 170,000 clones, over 80% were seen once, and the ten largest hold about 6%. Sequencing was carried out using peripheral blood. Source of these receptors: a woman aged 40 to 49 with acute or convalescent COVID-19.

V is TRBV12-3 or TRBV12-4 and J is TRBJ2-7, with a weak D call TRBD1 (6 bases). CDR3 size: 12 residues. V lost 8 bases to trimming and J lost 5 bases, with 13 bases between them. CDR3 nucleotide sequence: TGTGCCAGCGGAGACAACAGGGACGAGCAGTACTTC. Amino acid sequence: CASGDNRDEQYF.

This chain uses TRBV5-1 with TRBJ1-2; 9 bases match TRBD1. V trimming: 4 bases; J trimming: 6 bases; junction bases outside the gene matches: 7. The germline CDR1 and CDR2 sequences are SGHRS and YFSETQ. This CDR3 is built from 14 residues. This CDR3 is CASSPGQGLDGYTF. The CDR3 region has the DNA TGCGCCAGCAGCCCCGGACAGGGGCTTGATGGCTACACCTTC.

This chain connects TRBV23-1 to TRBJ1-5; D not resolved. TRBV23-1 counts as an open reading frame of uncertain function. The germline V and J ends were trimmed by 8 bases and 7 bases, with 6 bases remaining between them. CDR3 length equals 10 residues. This CDR3 is CASEPQPQHF. The CDR3 bases are TGCGCCAGCGAGCCACAGCCCCAGCATTTT.

V gene TRBV7-3 combines with J gene TRBJ2-1; 7 bases line up with TRBD1. Germline assignment: CDR1 SGHTA and CDR2 FQGTGA. The CDR3 is 16 residues long. V gave up 5 bases and J gave up 1 base; unmatched junction bases: 8. CDR3 in amino acids: CASSPTGTASYNEQFF. CDR3 bases: TGTGCCAGCAGCCCAACCGGGACAGCATCCTACAATGAGCAGTTCTTC.

The chain recombines TRBV7-2 with TRBJ2-2; D is unresolved. Trimming removed 3 bases at V and 3 bases at J, with 8 bases between. CDR1 and CDR2 (germline): SGHTA, FQGNSA. This CDR3 has 14 amino acids. In DNA, the CDR3 is TGTGCCAGCAGCTTTCAGCGTTACACCGGGGAGCTGTTTTTT. Protein: CASSFQRYTGELFF.

The V call is TRBV7-2, the J call TRBJ1-4; D is undetermined. Germline V gene data show CDR1 as SGHTA and CDR2 as FQGNSA. The CDR3 extends over 13 amino acids. V shed 8 bases and J shed 0 bases, with 7 bases lying between them. The CDR3 reads CASRRATNEKLFF. The CDR3 nucleotides are TGTGCCAGCCGGAGGGCAACTAATGAAAAACTGTTTTTT.

V and J are TRBV19 and TRBJ2-7; D unresolved. Germline-derived CDR1 and CDR2 are LNHDA and SQIVND (reference sequence). The ends were cut back, 4 bases at V and 8 bases at J, with 12 bases in the middle. The CDR3 extends over 12 amino acids. The CDR3 nucleotides are TGTGCCAGTAGTAATCGTCAGACACAGCAGTACTTC. Protein product: CASSNRQTQQYF.

The chain couples TRBV28 to TRBJ1-4, with D possibly matching TRBD1 (6 bases). The germline CDR1 and CDR2 sequences are MDHEN and SYDVKM. Trimming left V 2 bases short and J 9 bases short, with 13 bases between. This CDR3 is 14 amino acids long. CDR3 loop: CASSLRQAGQKLFF. The CDR3 coding sequence is TGTGCCAGCAGTTTAAGACAGGCCGGGCAAAAACTGTTTTTT.

V and J are TRBV29-1 and TRBJ1-2; D call uncertain. Trimming stripped 4 bases from V and 1 base from J, with 10 bases between. In germline, CDR1 is SQVTM, CDR2 ANQGSEA. The CDR3 spans 13 residues. CDR3 in DNA: TGCAGCGTTGGTCGGGGAGATAACTATGGCTACACCTTC. Translating it yields CSVGRGDNYGYTF.

This clone was seen once. This chain connects TRBV27 to TRBJ2-3; 7 nucleotides align to TRBD1. The V gene's germline CDR1 is MNHEY and CDR2 SMNVEV (reference sequence). Trimming at V came to 5 bases and at J to 5 bases, leaving 7 bases not matched to a gene. CDR3 size: 14 residues. CDR3 DNA: TGTGCCAGCAGTGTGGGAGCAGGGGGAGATACGCAGTATTTT. Translation: CASSVGAGGDTQYF.

The sample holds a few counts of this clone. The CDR3 DNA is TGTGCCAGCAGCCTCCGGGACTCCCACCTTCCCTACGAGCAGTACTTC. This translates into CASSLRDSHLPYEQYF. The rearrangement joins TRBV9 to TRBJ2-7; maybe TRBD2 (6 bases). Germline assignment: CDR1 SGDLS and CDR2 YYNGEE. The CDR3 contains 16 residues. V was clipped by 4 bases and J by 2 bases, with 19 bases between them.

This clone was seen a single time. J is TRBJ1-1 and V is TRBV3-1 (or the pseudogene TRBV3-2); 7 bases align to TRBD1. Germline CDR1 reads LGHDT; CDR2 reads YNNKEL (reference sequence). V trimming: 1 base; J trimming: 3 bases; junction bases outside the gene matches: 2. This CDR3 has 14 amino acids. The CDR3: CASSQVGQYTEAFF. In nucleotides, the CDR3 is TGTGCCAGCAGCCAAGTGGGACAGTACACTGAAGCTTTCTTT.

This rearrangement joins TRBV6-6 to TRBJ2-7; 10 nucleotides agree with TRBD1. CDR3 length: 15 amino acids. Trimming removed 5 bases from V and 0 bases from J; junction bases left unmatched: 4. Looked up from germline, CDR1 is MNHNY and CDR2 is SVGAGI (reference sequence). CDR3 sequence (DNA): TGTGCCAGCAGTACCGGACAGGGGGGCTCCTACGAGCAGTACTTC. Protein: CASSTGQGGSYEQYF.

V and J are TRBV28 and TRBJ2-7; 7 bases align to TRBD1. This CDR3 is 12 amino acids long. V was pared by 10 bases and J by 7 bases, with 10 bases of the junction left unmatched. Germline V gene data show CDR1 as MDHEN and CDR2 as SYDVKM. CDR3 protein: CATRQGLLEQYF. The CDR3 nucleotides read TGTGCCACAAGACAGGGCCTTCTGGAGCAGTACTTC.

This chain uses TRBV5-1 with TRBJ2-5; tentative D call: TRBD2 (7 bases). The V and J ends lost 1 base and 1 base respectively, with 11 bases between them. CDR3 size: 15 residues. Germline V CDR1 and CDR2: SGHRS, YFSETQ. The CDR3 coding sequence is TGCGCCAGCAGCTTGCGCGGGGGCTTCCAAGAGACCCAGTACTTC. It is translated as CASSLRGGFQETQYF.